These 3 T cell receptor beta chains share one sample of origin, sequenced in a study of cytomegalovirus exposure and HLA in healthy donors. Primers included in the PCR were 60 Vbeta and 13 Jbeta primers. Sequenced by immunoSEQ multiplex PCR; TCRdb stores in-frame clones only, minus some. The data hold some 140,000 clones, with approximately 77% observed a single time. The sequenced sample was PBMCs. The receptors shown here come from a young man in good health and CMV-seronegative.

V gene TRBV2 combines with J gene TRBJ2-5, with 12 bases fitting TRBD2. This CDR3 region has 15 residues. The germline CDR1 and CDR2 sequences are SNHLY and FYNNEI. J gave up 4 bases and V 6 bases, and 6 bases lay outside the gene matches. CDR3 region: CASRKTSGSTETQYF. The CDR3 bases are TGTGCCAGCAGGAAGACTAGCGGGAGTACAGAGACCCAGTACTTC.

V gene TRBV27 combines with J gene TRBJ1-5, with 10 bases fitting TRBD1. Germline V gives CDR1 MNHEY, CDR2 SMNVEV (reference sequence). The CDR3 length is 13 residues. The J segment lost 7 bases and the V segment lost 4 bases, leaving 1 base of the junction unmatched. The CDR3: CASSWDRGQPQHF. In nucleotides, the CDR3 is TGTGCCAGCAGTTGGGACAGGGGCCAGCCCCAGCATTTT.

The rearrangement links TRBV6-5 to TRBJ2-1, with TRBD2 identical over 12 bases. Trimming took 9 bases from V and 7 from J; bases not matched to a gene: 4. The V gene's germline CDR1 is MNHEY and CDR2 SVGAGI. This CDR3 contains 13 residues. CDR3 sequence: CASVLAGGNEQFF. DNA for the CDR3: TGTGCCAGTGTACTAGCGGGAGGTAATGAGCAGTTCTTC.